Each of the 27 T cell receptor beta chains below was sequenced from the same sample in a study of HIV-infected patients and healthy controls. TCRdb passed the 5' RACE reads through MiXCR, listing each CDR3 protein once. The repertoire includes tens of thousands of distinct CDR3 sequences, approximately 21% of them detected once, and under 1.5% sits in the top ten. Sequencing used CD4+ T cells from blood. These receptors all come from a human donor in good health.

A few counts support this clonotype. CDR3 DNA: TGTGCCAGCTCACCAGCAAGGGACACCTACGAGCAGTACTTC. This translates into CASSPARDTYEQYF. The chain is built from TRBV18 and TRBJ2-7; weak D call: TRBD1 (6 bases). V shed 2 bases and J shed 2 bases, with 10 bases lying between them. CDR1 KGHSH and CDR2 LQKENI come from the germline V gene. The CDR3 runs to 14 residues.

This chain links TRBV7-9 with TRBJ1-1, with TRBD1 as a possible D gene (5 bases). Per germline, CDR1 SEHNR and CDR2 FQNEAQ (reference sequence). This CDR3 has 14 residues. The V gene lost 3 bases and the J gene lost 0 bases, with 8 bases spanning the gap. CDR3 region: CASSLTAMNTEAFF. The CDR3 nucleotides read TGTGCCAGCAGCTTGACAGCCATGAACACTGAAGCTTTCTTT. Combining the CDR3 with reference TRBV7-9 and TRBJ1-1 gives the whole variable domain DTGVSQNPRHKITKRGQNVTFRCDPISEHNRLYWYRQTLGQGPEFLTYFQNEAQLEKSRLLSDRFSAERPKGSFSTLEIQRTEQGDSAMYLCASSLTAMNTEAFFGQGTRLTVV.

This clonotype was picked up many times. The chain employs TRBV29-1 and TRBJ1-1, with D hard to call. The CDR3 runs 13 residues. Trimming removed 2 bases from V and 0 bases from J, with 7 bases in between. CDR1 SQVTM and CDR2 ANQGSEA come from the germline V gene. Here the CDR3 DNA reads TGCAGCGTTGAAAGGCGGCTGAACACTGAAGCTTTCTTT. As protein: CSVERRLNTEAFF.

The chain joins TRBV9 to TRBJ2-3; D remains ambiguous. CDR3 length: 15 residues. The germline CDR1 and CDR2 sequences are SGDLS and YYNGEE. Trimming took 0 bases from V and 4 from J, leaving 12 bases between them. CDR3 sequence reads: CASSVGPSRPDTQYF. The CDR3 nucleotides are TGTGCCAGCAGCGTAGGGCCCTCCCGGCCAGATACGCAGTATTTT.

This clonotype has only a few counts. CDR3 sequence: CASSLSADTQYF. Written as DNA, the CDR3 is TGTGCCAGCAGCTTGAGTGCCGATACGCAGTATTTT. The rearrangement joins TRBV7-2 to TRBJ2-3; D is undetermined. Germline V gene data show CDR1 as SGHTA and CDR2 as FQGNSA. Between the trimmed V and J ends, which lost 3 bases and 6 bases, there was a span of 7 bases. The CDR3 is 12 residues long.

This clonotype was counted a few times. The chain uses TRBV11-2 and TRBJ1-1; D not resolved. The CDR3 runs 13 residues. V lost 5 bases, J lost 2 bases, and 9 bases lay in between. CDR1 and CDR2 (germline): SGHAT, FQNNGV. CDR3 in amino acids: CASSLKRNTEAFF. CDR3 DNA sequence: TGTGCCAGCAGCCTCAAAAGAAACACTGAAGCTTTCTTT.

Only a few counts were recorded for this clonotype. V gene TRBV3-1 combines with J gene TRBJ2-1; 11 bases line up with TRBD2. Germline CDR1 and CDR2: LGHDT and YNNKEL (reference sequence). This CDR3 has 15 residues. V was pared by 1 base and J by 12 bases, with 8 bases of the junction left unmatched. The DNA of the CDR3 is TGTGCCAGCAGCCAAGTTACTAGCGGGAGTTCGCGGCAGTTCTTC. Translation gives CASSQVTSGSSRQFF.

This clonotype was counted only a few times. J is TRBJ1-6 and V is TRBV20-1; 8 bases are shared with TRBD1. V lost 0 bases to trimming and J lost 10 bases; unmatched junction nucleotides: 11. The CDR3 contains 16 residues. Germline V gene sequence: CDR1 DFQATT, CDR2 SNEGSKA (reference sequence). CDR3 loop: CSARDVAAGGESPLHF. CDR3 nucleotides: TGCAGTGCTAGAGATGTGGCAGCAGGGGGCGAATCACCCCTCCACTTT.

The CDR3 nucleotides are TGTGCCAGCAGCCGACAGGGTCTCTACGAGCAGTACTTC. Translating it yields CASSRQGLYEQYF. The V call is TRBV11-3, the J call TRBJ2-7; TRBD1 agrees at 7 bases. Germline loops: CDR1 SGHNT, CDR2 YENEEA. This CDR3 has 13 residues. The junction had 4 bases not matched to a gene; V was cut back by 5 bases and J by 3 bases.

This clonotype showed up just a few times. V is TRBV29-1 and J is TRBJ1-1; D is undetermined. The germline gives CDR1 SQVTM, CDR2 ANQGSEA. V lost 7 bases and J 5 bases, leaving 14 bases between the germline ends. The CDR3 is 12 amino acids. The CDR3 DNA reads TGCAGCGCCCGGGAAGGTAGGACTGAAGCTTTCTTT. This codes for CSAREGRTEAFF.

This clonotype was recorded at least ten times. This rearrangement joins TRBV12-3 or TRBV12-4 to TRBJ1-5, with no clear D. Trimming took 2 bases from V and 5 from J, leaving 7 bases between them. CDR3 length equals 13 residues. The CDR3 spells CASSLPLHQPQHF. In DNA form, the CDR3 reads TGTGCCAGCAGTTTACCCCTGCATCAGCCCCAGCATTTT.

The chain uses TRBV7-2 and TRBJ2-7; 7 bases fit TRBD1. V was pared by 5 bases and J by 5 bases, with 12 bases of the junction left unmatched. The germline V gene encodes CDR1 SGHTA and CDR2 FQGNSA. The CDR3 loop spans 15 amino acids. This CDR3 reads CASSPTRTGADEQYF. CDR3 coding DNA: TGTGCCAGCAGCCCCACCCGGACAGGAGCGGACGAGCAGTACTTC.

There are a few counts of this clonotype. This chain links TRBV11-2 with TRBJ1-5; D is perhaps TRBD1 (5 bases). CDR3 size: 15 residues. Germline V gene sequence: CDR1 SGHAT, CDR2 FQNNGV. Between the trimmed V and J ends, which lost 0 bases and 3 bases, there was a span of 9 bases. CDR3 in DNA: TGTGCCAGCAGCTTAGATCGGACAAACAATCAGCCCCAGCATTTT. Translated, it gives CASSLDRTNNQPQHF. The whole variable domain, filled in from reference TRBV11-2 and TRBJ1-5, reads EAGVAQSPRYKIIEKRQSVAFWCNPISGHATLYWYQQILGQGPKLLIQFQNNGVVDDSQLPKDRFSAERLKGVDSTLKIQPAKLEDSAVYLCASSLDRTNNQPQHFGDGTRLSIL.

This clonotype occurred a few times. The chain employs TRBV29-1 and TRBJ2-7; D not resolved. Germline values: CDR1 SQVTM, CDR2 ANQGSEA. V shed 6 bases and J shed 6 bases, with 18 bases lying between them. There are 13 residues in the CDR3. The CDR3 reads CSVGYPPPAEQYF. In DNA form, the CDR3 reads TGCAGCGTCGGATACCCCCCCCCCGCCGAGCAGTACTTC.

J is TRBJ2-2 and V is TRBV5-1, with 9 bases lining up with TRBD1. The CDR3 length is 15 residues. Trimming cost V 4 bases and J 6 bases; bases outside gene matches: 7. The germline V gene has CDR1 SGHRS and CDR2 YFSETQ. The CDR3 DNA follows: TGCGCCAGCAGCCTCGACAGGGGGGTAGCCGGGGAGCTGTTTTTT. This gives the protein CASSLDRGVAGELFF. The whole variable domain, remainder taken from reference TRBV5-1 and TRBJ2-2, is KAGVTQTPRYLIKTRGQQVTLSCSPISGHRSVSWYQQTPGQGLQFLFEYFSETQRNKGNFPGRFSGRQFSNSRSEMNVSTLELGDSALYLCASSLDRGVAGELFFGEGSRLTVL.

The genes are TRBV3-1 and TRBJ2-3; 7 bases align to TRBD1. Germline lookup yields CDR1 LGHDT and CDR2 YNNKEL (reference sequence). V lost 0 bases to trimming and J lost 11 bases; unmatched junction nucleotides: 5. This CDR3 has 13 amino acids. The CDR3 DNA reads as TGTGCCAGCAGCCAAGATAGGGGGCGGATGCAGTATTTT. Protein sequence: CASSQDRGRMQYF.

In this sample, this clonotype turned up a few times. V usage is TRBV20-1 and J usage is TRBJ2-3; 8 bases are a match to TRBD2. V shed 3 bases and J 5 bases; nucleotides not matched to a gene: 1. Germline CDR1 and CDR2: DFQATT and SNEGSKA (reference sequence). This CDR3 spans 12 amino acids. CDR3 loop: CSASGRGDTQYF. CDR3 bases: TGCAGTGCTAGCGGGAGGGGAGATACGCAGTATTTT.

This clonotype was found a few times. The CDR3 spells CASSLEGGGPDTQYF. The CDR3 coding sequence is TGCGCCAGCAGCTTGGAAGGGGGCGGTCCAGATACGCAGTATTTT. This rearrangement joins TRBV5-1 to TRBJ2-3; 7 nucleotides match TRBD1. Germline CDR1 is SGHRS and CDR2 is YFSETQ. This CDR3 comprises 15 residues. The ends lost 0 bases at V and 4 bases at J; junction bases unmatched: 5.

This clonotype was seen repeatedly, ten times or more. The genes are TRBV29-1 and TRBJ1-2; the D is unclear. This CDR3 has 13 amino acids. The V end was cut by 4 bases, the J end by 4 bases, with 13 bases between. Germline CDR1 reads SQVTM; CDR2 reads ANQGSEA. The CDR3 DNA sequence: TGCAGCGTTGCTAGGGTTTACGTCTATGGCTACACCTTC. Its translation is CSVARVYVYGYTF.

The CDR3 reads CASSYSTGVKINEQFF. CDR3 sequence (DNA): TGTGCCAGCAGTTACTCAACGGGTGTCAAGATCAATGAGCAGTTCTTC. The V and J genes are TRBV6-2 or TRBV6-3 and TRBJ2-1; unclear D gene. Between the trimmed V and J ends, which lost 0 bases and 6 bases, there was a span of 15 bases. Germline V gene sequence: CDR1 MNHEY, CDR2 SVGEGT. This CDR3 is 16 amino acids long.

This clonotype occurred many times. J is TRBJ2-3 and V is TRBV29-1, with a tentative D call TRBD1 (5 bases). CDR3 size: 12 residues. Germline CDR1 is SQVTM and CDR2 is ANQGSEA. The V and J ends lost 5 bases and 2 bases respectively, with 8 bases between them. CDR3 protein: CSVQGSTDTQYF. Written as DNA, the CDR3 is TGCAGCGTTCAGGGATCCACAGATACGCAGTATTTT.

Many counts were recorded for this clonotype. The genes are TRBV2 and TRBJ1-2, with D uncertain. Per the germline V gene, CDR1 is SNHLY and CDR2 is FYNNEI. This CDR3 contains 12 residues. V was cut by 4 bases and J by 4 bases, with 7 bases left in between. The CDR3 loop is CASSARVYGYTF. As DNA, the CDR3 is TGTGCCAGCAGTGCGAGGGTCTATGGCTACACCTTC.

The chain employs TRBV2 and TRBJ2-1; D might be TRBD1 (6 bases). V lost 6 bases to trimming and J lost 3 bases, with 9 bases between them. The CDR3 extends over 13 amino acids. Germline V gene lookup returns CDR1 SNHLY and CDR2 FYNNEI. CDR3 loop: CASRRTDYNEQFF. CDR3 sequence (DNA): TGTGCCAGCAGGCGGACAGACTACAATGAGCAGTTCTTC.

The V and J genes are TRBV6-5 and TRBJ2-3, with D uncertain. Germline values: CDR1 MNHEY, CDR2 SVGAGI. There are 14 residues in the CDR3. The ends were cut back, 4 bases at V and 1 base at J, with 9 bases in the middle. The CDR3 loop is CASSSNYRTDTQYF. CDR3 nucleotides: TGTGCCAGCAGTTCCAATTATCGCACAGATACGCAGTATTTT.

V usage is TRBV30 and J usage is TRBJ1-1, with D unclear. Trimming removed 2 bases from V and 5 bases from J, with 12 bases in between. CDR1 is GTSNPN, CDR2 SVGIG, per germline (reference sequence). The CDR3 consists of 13 residues. Here the CDR3 reads CAWSLWVGTEAFF. The CDR3 DNA reads TGTGCCTGGAGTCTATGGGTAGGGACTGAAGCTTTCTTT. Drawing the rest from reference TRBV30 and TRBJ1-1, the complete variable domain is SQTIHQWPATLVQPVGSPLSLECTVEGTSNPNLYWYRQAAGRGLQLLFYSVGIGQISSEVPQNLSASRPQDRQFILSSKKLLLSDSGFYLCAWSLWVGTEAFFGQGTRLTVV.

This clonotype was observed a few times. The chain has TRBV12-5 and TRBJ2-2; TRBD1 matches at 8 bases. The trim removed 4 bases at V and 5 bases at J, leaving 6 bases unmatched. CDR3 length: 15 amino acids. Germline V gives CDR1 LGHNT, CDR2 FRNRAP. DNA for the CDR3: TGTGCTAGTGGTTGGGGACAGGTCGAGACCGGGGAGCTGTTTTTT. Translation: CASGWGQVETGELFF. Combining the CDR3 with reference TRBV12-5 and TRBJ2-2 gives the whole variable domain DARVTQTPRHKVTEMGQEVTMRCQPILGHNTVFWYRQTMMQGLELLAYFRNRAPLDDSGMPKDRFSAEMPDATLATLKIQPSEPRDSAVYFCASGWGQVETGELFFGEGSRLTVL.

CDR3 bases: TGCAGCGTTGGTGGGACTCCGGGGACTGAAGCTTTCTTT. Its protein product is CSVGGTPGTEAFF. The rearrangement uses TRBV29-1 and TRBJ1-1, with D possibly TRBD1 on 5 matching bases. V was trimmed by 4 bases and J by 5 bases, leaving 14 bases between them. Germline assignment: CDR1 SQVTM and CDR2 ANQGSEA. This CDR3 has 13 residues. The full variable domain, its missing parts supplied by reference TRBV29-1 and TRBJ1-1, is SAVISQKPSRDICQRGTSLTIQCQVDSQVTMMFWYRQQPGQSLTLIATANQGSEATYESGFVIDKFPISRPNLTFSTLTVSNMSPEDSSIYLCSVGGTPGTEAFFGQGTRLTVV.